Listed here are 7 T cell receptor beta chains from one sample, sequenced in a study of identical twins. One entry per CDR3 protein, called by TCRdb with MiXCR from the 5' RACE reads. The sample has around 510,000 distinct CDR3 sequences, approximately 14% seen once; the top ten hold approximately 1%. The same specimen was also included in a second study, on yellow fever vaccine responses in identical twins.

The sample taken for sequencing was CD4+ T cells sorted from blood. All receptors derive from a young woman in good health.

V and J are TRBV5-1 and TRBJ2-1; maybe TRBD2 (6 bases). The germline V gene has CDR1 SGHRS and CDR2 YFSETQ. The CDR3 runs 15 residues. V lost 4 bases and J 7 bases, leaving 18 bases between the germline ends. The DNA of the CDR3 is TGCGCCAGCAGCAACTCCGGGACTGTGGGGAATGAGCAGTTCTTC. It yields the protein CASSNSGTVGNEQFF.

V and J are TRBV10-1 and TRBJ2-7; D gene ambiguous. Germline V gives CDR1 WNHNN, CDR2 SYGVQD (reference sequence). CDR3 size: 14 residues. Between the trimmed V and J ends, which lost 2 bases and 1 base, there was a span of 9 bases. DNA for the CDR3: TGCGCCAGCAGTGAGACCAGGAAATCCTACGAGCAGTACTTC. Encoded protein: CASSETRKSYEQYF.

The chain combines TRBV12-5 with TRBJ2-5, with TRBD2 as a possible D gene (6 bases). The germline V and J ends were trimmed by 7 bases and 5 bases, with 8 bases remaining between them. This CDR3 is built from 11 residues. Germline CDR1 and CDR2: LGHNT and FRNRAP. The chain's CDR3 is CASAGGETQYF. CDR3 DNA: TGTGCTAGTGCTGGGGGGGAGACCCAGTACTTC.

The chain has TRBV10-3 and TRBJ2-3; perhaps TRBD1 as D (5 bases). V shed 2 bases and J shed 1 base, with 10 bases lying between them. The germline CDR1 and CDR2 sequences are ENHRY and SYGVKD. The CDR3 has 15 residues. The CDR3 DNA reads TGTGCCATCAGTGAGGGGCAGGGTGGCACAGATACGCAGTATTTT. It encodes CAISEGQGGTDTQYF.

The chain employs TRBV5-1 and TRBJ2-4; tentatively, D is TRBD1 (5 bases). There are 13 residues in the CDR3. CDR1 is SGHRS, CDR2 YFSETQ, per germline. Trimming left V 0 bases short and J 7 bases short, with 8 bases between. CDR3 bases: TGCGCCAGCAGCTTGGCAGGGTCGAACATTCAGTACTTC. Residues: CASSLAGSNIQYF.

V is TRBV20-1 and J is TRBJ2-3; D remains ambiguous. This CDR3 has 12 amino acids. Per germline, CDR1 DFQATT and CDR2 SNEGSKA (reference sequence). The V end lost 4 bases, the J end lost 2 bases, and 7 bases lay between the germline ends. CDR3 nucleotide sequence: TGCAGTGCTAAAGGAAACACAGATACGCAGTATTTT. The encoded protein is CSAKGNTDTQYF.

The chain is built from TRBV30 and TRBJ2-7, with 9 bases fitting TRBD1. In germline, CDR1 is GTSNPN, CDR2 SVGIG (reference sequence). V was clipped by 2 bases and J by 9 bases; unmatched bases: 8. The CDR3 is made up of 13 amino acids. The CDR3 spells CAWSSGDRVVQYF. In nucleotides, the CDR3 is TGTGCCTGGAGTTCCGGGGACAGGGTTGTGCAGTACTTC.